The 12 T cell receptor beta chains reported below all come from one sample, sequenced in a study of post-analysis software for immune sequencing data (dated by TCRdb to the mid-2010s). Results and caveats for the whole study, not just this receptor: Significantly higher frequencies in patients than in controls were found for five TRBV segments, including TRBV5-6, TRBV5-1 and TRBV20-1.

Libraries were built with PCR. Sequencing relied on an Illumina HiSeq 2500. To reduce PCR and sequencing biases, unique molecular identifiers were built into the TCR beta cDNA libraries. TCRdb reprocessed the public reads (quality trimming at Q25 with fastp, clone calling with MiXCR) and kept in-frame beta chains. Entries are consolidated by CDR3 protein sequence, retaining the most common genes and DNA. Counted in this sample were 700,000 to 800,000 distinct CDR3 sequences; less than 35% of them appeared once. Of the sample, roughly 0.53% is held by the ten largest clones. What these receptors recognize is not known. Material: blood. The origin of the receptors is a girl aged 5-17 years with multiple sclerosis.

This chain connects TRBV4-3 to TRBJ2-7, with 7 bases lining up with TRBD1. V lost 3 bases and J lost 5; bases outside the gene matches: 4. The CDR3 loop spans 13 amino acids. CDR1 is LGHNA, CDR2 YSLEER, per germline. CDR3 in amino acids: CASSQTTGDEQYF. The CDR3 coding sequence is TGCGCCAGCAGCCAGACTACAGGGGACGAGCAGTACTTC.

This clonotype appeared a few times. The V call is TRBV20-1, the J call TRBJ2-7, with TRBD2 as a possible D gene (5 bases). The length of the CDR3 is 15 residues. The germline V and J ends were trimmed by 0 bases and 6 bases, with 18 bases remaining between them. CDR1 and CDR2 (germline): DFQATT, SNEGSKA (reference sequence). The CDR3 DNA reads TGCAGTGCTAGAGATACACTAGGAGGTTCCCTCGAGCAGTACTTC. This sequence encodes CSARDTLGGSLEQYF.

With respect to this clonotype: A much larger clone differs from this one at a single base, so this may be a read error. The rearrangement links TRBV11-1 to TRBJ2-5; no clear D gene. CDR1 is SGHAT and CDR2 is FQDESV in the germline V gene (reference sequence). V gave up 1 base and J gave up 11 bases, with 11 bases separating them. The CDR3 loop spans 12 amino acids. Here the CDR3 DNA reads TGTGCCAGCAGCTTAGGGGCGAATGAGCAGTACTTC. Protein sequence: CASSLGANEQYF.

CDR3 sequence reads: CASSTPGTGVMTYGYTF. The CDR3, as DNA: TGTGCCAGTAGTACCCCCGGGACAGGGGTAATGACCTATGGCTACACCTTC. The genes are TRBV19 and TRBJ1-2; TRBD1 matches 10 bases. The V and J ends lost 4 bases and 4 bases, in that order; junction bases with no gene match: 12. Germline assignment: CDR1 LNHDA and CDR2 SQIVND (reference sequence). The CDR3 length is 17 residues.

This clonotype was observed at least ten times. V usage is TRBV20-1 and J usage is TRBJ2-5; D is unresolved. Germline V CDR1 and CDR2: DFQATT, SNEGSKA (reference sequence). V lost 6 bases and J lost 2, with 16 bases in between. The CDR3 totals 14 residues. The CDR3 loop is CSAPLQRSQETQYF. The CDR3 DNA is TGCAGTGCCCCGCTGCAGCGATCTCAAGAGACCCAGTACTTC.

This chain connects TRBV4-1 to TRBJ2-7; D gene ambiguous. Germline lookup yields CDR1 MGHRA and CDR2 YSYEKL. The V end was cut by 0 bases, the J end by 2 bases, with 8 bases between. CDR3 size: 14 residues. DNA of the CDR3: TGCGCCAGCAGCCAAGATGTCCACCCCTACGAGCAGTACTTC. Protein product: CASSQDVHPYEQYF.

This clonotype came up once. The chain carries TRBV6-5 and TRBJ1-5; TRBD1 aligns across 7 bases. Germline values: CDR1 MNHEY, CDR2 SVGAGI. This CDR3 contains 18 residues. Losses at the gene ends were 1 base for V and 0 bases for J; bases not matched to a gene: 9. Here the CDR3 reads CASSYWTGVVYSNQPQHF. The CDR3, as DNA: TGTGCCAGCAGTTACTGGACAGGAGTTGTGTATAGCAATCAGCCCCAGCATTTT.

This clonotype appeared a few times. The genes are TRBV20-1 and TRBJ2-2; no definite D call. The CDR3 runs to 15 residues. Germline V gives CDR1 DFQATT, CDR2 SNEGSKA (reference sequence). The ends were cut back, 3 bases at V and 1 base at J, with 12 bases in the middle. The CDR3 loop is CSARPPFMNTGELFF. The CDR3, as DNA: TGCAGTGCTAGGCCTCCATTCATGAACACCGGGGAGCTGTTTTTT.

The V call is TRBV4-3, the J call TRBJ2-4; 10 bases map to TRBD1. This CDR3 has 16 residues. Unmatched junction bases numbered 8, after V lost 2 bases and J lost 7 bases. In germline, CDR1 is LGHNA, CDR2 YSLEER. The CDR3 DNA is TGCGCCAGCAGCCAAACGACAGGGGGCCGGGTGAACATTCAGTACTTC. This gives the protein CASSQTTGGRVNIQYF.

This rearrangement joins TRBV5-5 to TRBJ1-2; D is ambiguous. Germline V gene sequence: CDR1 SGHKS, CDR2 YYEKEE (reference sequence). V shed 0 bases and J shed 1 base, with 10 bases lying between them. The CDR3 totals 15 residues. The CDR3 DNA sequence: TGTGCCAGCAGCTTGGAAAGCAGATATAACTATGGCTACACCTTC. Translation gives CASSLESRYNYGYTF. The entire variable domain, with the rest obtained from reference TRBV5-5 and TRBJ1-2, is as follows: DAGVTQSPTHLIKTRGQQVTLRCSPISGHKSVSWYQQVLGQGPQFIFQYYEKEERGRGNFPDRFSARQFPNYSSELNVNALLLGDSALYLCASSLESRYNYGYTFGSGTRLTVV.

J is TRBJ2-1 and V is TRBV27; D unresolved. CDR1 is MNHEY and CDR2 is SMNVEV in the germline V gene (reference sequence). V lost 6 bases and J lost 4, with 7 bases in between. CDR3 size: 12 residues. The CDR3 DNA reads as TGTGCCAGCAGGCGTAGTTACAATGAGCAGTTCTTC. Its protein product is CASRRSYNEQFF.

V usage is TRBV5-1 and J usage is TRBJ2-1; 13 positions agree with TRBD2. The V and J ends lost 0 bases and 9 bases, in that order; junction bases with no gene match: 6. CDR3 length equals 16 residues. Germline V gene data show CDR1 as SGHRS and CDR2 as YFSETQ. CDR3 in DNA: TGCGCCAGCAGCTTGGCCTTGGGACTAGCGGGATTTGAGCAGTTCTTC. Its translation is CASSLALGLAGFEQFF.